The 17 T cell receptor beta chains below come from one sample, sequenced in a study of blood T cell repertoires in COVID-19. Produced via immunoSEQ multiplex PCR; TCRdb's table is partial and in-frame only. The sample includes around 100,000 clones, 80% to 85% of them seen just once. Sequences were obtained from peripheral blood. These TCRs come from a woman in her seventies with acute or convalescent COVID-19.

CDR3 sequence: CASSLQTSGYTGELFF. The CDR3 nucleotides are TGTGCCAGCAGTTTGCAGACTAGCGGCTACACCGGGGAGCTGTTTTTT. V is TRBV28 and J is TRBJ2-2, with TRBD2 identical over 9 bases. The trim removed 3 bases at V and 3 bases at J, leaving 5 bases unmatched. Germline lookup yields CDR1 MDHEN and CDR2 SYDVKM. The CDR3 extends over 16 amino acids.

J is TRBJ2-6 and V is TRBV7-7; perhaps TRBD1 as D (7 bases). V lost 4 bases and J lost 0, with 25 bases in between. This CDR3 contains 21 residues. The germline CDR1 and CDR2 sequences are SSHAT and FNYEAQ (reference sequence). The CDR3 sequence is CASSWGDRDSSSLSGANVLTF. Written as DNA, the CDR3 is TGTGCCAGCAGCTGGGGTGACAGGGACTCTTCAAGTCTCTCTGGGGCCAACGTCCTGACTTTC.

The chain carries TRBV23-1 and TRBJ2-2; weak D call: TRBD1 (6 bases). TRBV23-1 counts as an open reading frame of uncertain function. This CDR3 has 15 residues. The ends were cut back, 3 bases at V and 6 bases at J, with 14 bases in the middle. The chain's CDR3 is CASSHTGQRAGELFF. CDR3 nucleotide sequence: TGCGCCAGCAGTCATACAGGGCAGAGGGCCGGGGAGCTGTTTTTT.

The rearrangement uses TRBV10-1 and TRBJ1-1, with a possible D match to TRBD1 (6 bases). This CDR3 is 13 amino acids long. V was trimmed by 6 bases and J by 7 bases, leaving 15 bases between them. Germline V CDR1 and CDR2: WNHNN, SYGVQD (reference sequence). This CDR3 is CASSRGGQGEAFF. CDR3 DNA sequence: TGCGCCAGCAGCCGAGGGGGTCAGGGTGAAGCTTTCTTT.

As DNA, the CDR3 is TGTGCCAGCAGCGTAGTAGGGGATCCGTATTCACCCCTCCACTTT. Amino acids: CASSVVGDPYSPLHF. The chain recombines TRBV9 with TRBJ1-6; maybe TRBD1 (5 bases). This CDR3 comprises 15 residues. V lost 0 bases and J 8 bases, leaving 12 bases between the germline ends. Germline CDR1 reads SGDLS; CDR2 reads YYNGEE. Based on the CDR3 plus reference TRBV9 and TRBJ1-6, the full variable domain is DSGVTQTPKHLITATGQRVTLRCSPRSGDLSVYWYQQSLDQGLQFLIQYYNGEERAKGNILERFSAQQFPDLHSELNLSSLELGDSALYFCASSVVGDPYSPLHFGNGTRLTVT.

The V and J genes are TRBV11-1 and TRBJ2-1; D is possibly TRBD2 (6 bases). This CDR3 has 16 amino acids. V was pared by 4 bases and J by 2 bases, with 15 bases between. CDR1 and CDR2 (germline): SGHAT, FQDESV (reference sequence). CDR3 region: CASSSPLEGTYNEQFF. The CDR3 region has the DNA TGTGCCAGCAGCTCCCCTTTGGAGGGCACCTACAATGAGCAGTTCTTC.

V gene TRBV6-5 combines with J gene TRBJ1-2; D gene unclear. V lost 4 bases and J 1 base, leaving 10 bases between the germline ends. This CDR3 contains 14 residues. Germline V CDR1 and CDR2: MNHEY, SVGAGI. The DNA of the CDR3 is TGTGCCAGCAGTTCAATTGAGAATAACTATGGCTACACCTTC. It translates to CASSSIENNYGYTF.

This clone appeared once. CDR3 bases: TGTGCCAGTAGGGCCCTCGGACAGGGACCCTACGAGCAGTACTTC. Protein: CASRALGQGPYEQYF. The rearrangement links TRBV19 to TRBJ2-7; 8 bases are a match to TRBD1. The J segment lost 2 bases and the V segment lost 6 bases, leaving 9 bases of the junction unmatched. The CDR3 loop spans 15 amino acids. The germline CDR1 and CDR2 sequences are LNHDA and SQIVND (reference sequence).

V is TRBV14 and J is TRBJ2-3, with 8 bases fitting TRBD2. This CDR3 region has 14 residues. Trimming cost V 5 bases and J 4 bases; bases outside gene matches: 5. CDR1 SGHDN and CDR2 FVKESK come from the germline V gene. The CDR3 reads CASSSGTRADTQYF. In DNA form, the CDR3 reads TGTGCCAGCAGCAGCGGGACTAGGGCAGATACGCAGTATTTT.

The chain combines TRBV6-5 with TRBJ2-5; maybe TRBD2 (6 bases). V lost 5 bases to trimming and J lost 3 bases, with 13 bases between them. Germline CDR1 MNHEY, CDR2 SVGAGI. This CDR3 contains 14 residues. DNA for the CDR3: TGTGCCAGCAGTCCGGGAGTAGCGGAAGAGACCCAGTACTTC. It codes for CASSPGVAEETQYF.

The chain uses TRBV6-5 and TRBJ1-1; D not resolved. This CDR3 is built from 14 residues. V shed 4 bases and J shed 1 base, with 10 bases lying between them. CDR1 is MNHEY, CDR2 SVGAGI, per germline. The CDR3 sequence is CASSSAVPNTEAFF. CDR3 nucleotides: TGTGCCAGCAGTTCGGCGGTACCGAACACTGAAGCTTTCTTT.

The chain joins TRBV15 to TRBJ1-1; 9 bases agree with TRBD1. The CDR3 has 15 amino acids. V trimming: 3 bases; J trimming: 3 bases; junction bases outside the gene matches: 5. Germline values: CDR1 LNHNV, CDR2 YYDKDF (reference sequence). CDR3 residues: CATSSLQGADTEAFF. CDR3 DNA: TGTGCCACCAGCAGCCTACAGGGGGCGGACACTGAAGCTTTCTTT.

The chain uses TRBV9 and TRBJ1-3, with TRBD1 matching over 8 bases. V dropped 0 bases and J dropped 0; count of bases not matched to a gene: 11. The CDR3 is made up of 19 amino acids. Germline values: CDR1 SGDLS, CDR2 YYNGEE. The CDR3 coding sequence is TGTGCCAGCAGCGTAGGTGCCCAGGGACAGGCCCTCTCTGGAAACACCATATATTTT. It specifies CASSVGAQGQALSGNTIYF. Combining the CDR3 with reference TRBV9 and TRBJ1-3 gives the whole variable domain DSGVTQTPKHLITATGQRVTLRCSPRSGDLSVYWYQQSLDQGLQFLIQYYNGEERAKGNILERFSAQQFPDLHSELNLSSLELGDSALYFCASSVGAQGQALSGNTIYFGEGSWLTVV.

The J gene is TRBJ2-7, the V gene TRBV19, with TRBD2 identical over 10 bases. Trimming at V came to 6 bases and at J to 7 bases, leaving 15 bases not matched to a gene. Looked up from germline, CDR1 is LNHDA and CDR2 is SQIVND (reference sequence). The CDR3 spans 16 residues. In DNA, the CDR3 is TGTGCCAGTAGGGGGGGGTGTCTAGCGGGAGCAGGGGAGCAGTACTTC. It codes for CASRGGCLAGAGEQYF.

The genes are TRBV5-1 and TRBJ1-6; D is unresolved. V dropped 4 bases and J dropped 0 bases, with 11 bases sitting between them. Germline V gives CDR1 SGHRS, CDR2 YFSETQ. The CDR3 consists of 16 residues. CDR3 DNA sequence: TGCGCCAGCAGCCCCTTTTCGAGCTCCTATAATTCACCCCTCCACTTT. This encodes CASSPFSSSYNSPLHF.

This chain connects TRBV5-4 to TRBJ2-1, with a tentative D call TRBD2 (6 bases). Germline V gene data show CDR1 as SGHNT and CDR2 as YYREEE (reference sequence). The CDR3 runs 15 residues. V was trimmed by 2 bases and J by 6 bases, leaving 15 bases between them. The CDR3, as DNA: TGTGCCAGCAGCTTACCGGGAGCGATGTCCAATGAGCAGTTCTTC. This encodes CASSLPGAMSNEQFF.

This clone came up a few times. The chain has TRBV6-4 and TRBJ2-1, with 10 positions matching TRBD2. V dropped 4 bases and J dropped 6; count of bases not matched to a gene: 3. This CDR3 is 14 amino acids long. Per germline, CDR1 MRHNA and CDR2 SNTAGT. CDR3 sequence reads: CASSAERGGNEQFF. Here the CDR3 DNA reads TGTGCCAGCAGTGCTGAGCGGGGGGGCAATGAGCAGTTCTTC.